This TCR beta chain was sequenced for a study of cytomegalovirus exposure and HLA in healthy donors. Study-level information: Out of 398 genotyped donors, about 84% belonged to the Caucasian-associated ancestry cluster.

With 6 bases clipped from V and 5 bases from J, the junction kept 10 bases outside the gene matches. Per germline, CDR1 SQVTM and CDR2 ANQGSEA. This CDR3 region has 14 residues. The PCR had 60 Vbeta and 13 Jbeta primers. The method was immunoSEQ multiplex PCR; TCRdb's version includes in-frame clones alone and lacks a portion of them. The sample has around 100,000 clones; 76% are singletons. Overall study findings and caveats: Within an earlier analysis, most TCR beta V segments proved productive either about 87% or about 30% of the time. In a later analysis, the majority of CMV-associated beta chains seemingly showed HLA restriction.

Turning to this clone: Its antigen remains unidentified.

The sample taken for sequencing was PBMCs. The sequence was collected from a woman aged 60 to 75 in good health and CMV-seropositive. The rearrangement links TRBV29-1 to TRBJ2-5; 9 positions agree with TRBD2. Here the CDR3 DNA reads TGCAGCGTGACAGTAGCGGGAGCAGGCGAGACCCAGTACTTC. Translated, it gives CSVTVAGAGETQYF.